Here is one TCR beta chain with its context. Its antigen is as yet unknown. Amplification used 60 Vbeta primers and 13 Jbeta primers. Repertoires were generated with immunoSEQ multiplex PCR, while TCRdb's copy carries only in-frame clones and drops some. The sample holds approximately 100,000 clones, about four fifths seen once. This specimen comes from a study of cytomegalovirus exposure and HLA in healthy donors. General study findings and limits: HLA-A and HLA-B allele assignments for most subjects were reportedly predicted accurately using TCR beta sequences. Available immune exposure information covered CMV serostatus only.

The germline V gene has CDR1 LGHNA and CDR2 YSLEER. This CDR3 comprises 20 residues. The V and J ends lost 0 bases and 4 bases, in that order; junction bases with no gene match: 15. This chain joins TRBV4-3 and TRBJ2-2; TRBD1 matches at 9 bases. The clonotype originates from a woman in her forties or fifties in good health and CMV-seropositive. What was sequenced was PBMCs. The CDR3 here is CASSQDPGTTGQGPTGELFF. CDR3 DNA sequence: TGCGCCAGCAGCCAAGATCCCGGCACTACGGGACAGGGACCCACCGGGGAGCTGTTTTTT.